The clone carrying this T cell receptor beta chain came up many times. Its cognate antigen is unknown. This entry belongs to a study of T cells in Graves' hyperthyroidism and ophthalmopathy. Study findings and constraints: In the blood, most expanded thyroid clonotypes above 0.001 appeared as well. Model-based prediction identified ophthalmopathy a median approximately 6 months prior to its onset.

Stable Graves' hyperthyroidism denoted no ophthalmopathy progression over 18 months. The study excluded patients with uncontrolled infection, other autoimmune disease, pregnancy or lactation. RNA transcripts provided the source from which TCR beta CDR3 regions were amplified. The HTBI primer set was used in a first-round RT-PCR of the TCR CDR3. TCRdb recomputed calls from the multiplex PCR reads with MiXCR, one row per CDR3 protein. Counted here are some 420,000 distinct CDR3 sequences, around 15% occurring once; the ten biggest clones make up 5% to 6%. Trimming pared 0 bases from V and 0 bases from J, leaving 17 bases between. CDR1 and CDR2 (germline): DFQATT, SNEGSKA (reference sequence). The CDR3 totals 17 residues.

The chain couples TRBV20-1 to TRBJ1-1; D possibly corresponds to TRBD1 (5 bases). The sample taken for sequencing was blood. This sequence originates from a woman between 18 and 30 years old with Graves' hyperthyroidism. CDR3 loop: CSARDSIRAGMNTEAFF. The CDR3, as DNA: TGCAGTGCTAGAGATTCAATTCGGGCAGGGATGAACACTGAAGCTTTCTTT.